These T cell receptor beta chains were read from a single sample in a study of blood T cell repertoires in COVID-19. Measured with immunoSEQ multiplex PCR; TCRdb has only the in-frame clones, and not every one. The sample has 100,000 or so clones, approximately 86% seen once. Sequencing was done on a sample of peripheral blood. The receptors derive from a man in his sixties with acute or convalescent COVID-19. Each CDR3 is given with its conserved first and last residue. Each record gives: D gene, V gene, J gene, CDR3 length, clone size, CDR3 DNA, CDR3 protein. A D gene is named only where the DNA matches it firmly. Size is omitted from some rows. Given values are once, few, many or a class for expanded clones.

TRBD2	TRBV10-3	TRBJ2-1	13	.	TGTGCCATCAAGGGACTAGCGGACAATGAGCAGTTCTTC	CAIKGLADNEQFF
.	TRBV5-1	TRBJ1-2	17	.	TGCGCCAGCAGCTTGGGTGGTCAGGGGTCGGCTAACTATGGCTACACCTTC	CASSLGGQGSANYGYTF
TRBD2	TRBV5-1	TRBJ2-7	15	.	TGCGCCAGCAGCCCCCCACTAGCGGGTGCCTACGAGCAGTACTTC	CASSPPLAGAYEQYF
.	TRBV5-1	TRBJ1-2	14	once	TGCGCCAGCAGCTCCAGGGCGCCGGATGGCGGCTACACCTTC	CASSSRAPDGGYTF
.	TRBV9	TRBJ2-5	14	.	TGTGCCAGCAGCGCAGGGGTGAGGCAAGAGACCCAGTACTTC	CASSAGVRQETQYF
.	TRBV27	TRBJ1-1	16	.	TGTGCCAGCAGTTTTCGTGTGTCCACTCCGAACACTGAAGCTTTCTTT	CASSFRVSTPNTEAFF
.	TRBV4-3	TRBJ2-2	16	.	TGCGCCAGCAGCCAAGATTGGGGGCAGTTGGCCGGGGAGCTGTTTTTT	CASSQDWGQLAGELFF
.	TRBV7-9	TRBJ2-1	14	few	TGTGCCAGCAGCTTAGTTTCCCGTTACAATGAGCAGTTCTTC	CASSLVSRYNEQFF
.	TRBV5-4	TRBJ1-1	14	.	TGTGCCAGCAGCTTGAGGGCAGGGGACACTGAAGCTTTCTTT	CASSLRAGDTEAFF
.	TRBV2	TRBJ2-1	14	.	TGTGCCAGCAGTGCGGGTCTTTATCCCTACGAGCAGTTCTTC	CASSAGLYPYEQFF
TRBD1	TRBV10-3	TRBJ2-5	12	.	TGTGCCATCAGCCCAGGGGGCGAGACCCAGTACTTC	CAISPGGETQYF
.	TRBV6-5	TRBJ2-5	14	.	TGTGCCAGCAGGCCGTCGGGGGACCAAGAGACCCAGTACTTC	CASRPSGDQETQYF
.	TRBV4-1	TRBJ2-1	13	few	TGCGCCAGCAGCCCCTCGCGTGGCAATGAGCAGTTCTTC	CASSPSRGNEQFF
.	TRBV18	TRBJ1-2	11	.	TGTGCCAGCTCAGCAGGGTCGGGCTACACCTTC	CASSAGSGYTF
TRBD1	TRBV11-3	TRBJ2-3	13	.	TGTGCCAGCAGCAGCAGGGGGCAGGTTACGCAGTATTTT	CASSSRGQVTQYF
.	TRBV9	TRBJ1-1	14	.	TGTGCCAGCAGCGCGGGACTTATGAACACTGAAGCTTTCTTT	CASSAGLMNTEAFF
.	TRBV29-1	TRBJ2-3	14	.	TGCAGCGTTGAAGATCTAAATTTCGGTCATACGCAGTATTTT	CSVEDLNFGHTQYF
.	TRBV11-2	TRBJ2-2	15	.	TGTGCCAGCAGCCGTCTCGGGGTGAACACCGGGGAGCTGTTTTTT	CASSRLGVNTGELFF
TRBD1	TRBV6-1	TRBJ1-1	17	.	TGTGCCAGCAGTGGAGGACAGGGTTTAGGTACGAACACTGAAGCTTTCTTT	CASSGGQGLGTNTEAFF
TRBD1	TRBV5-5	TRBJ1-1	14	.	TGTGCCAGCAGCTTGTATCAGGGGGCCACTGAAGCTTTCTTT	CASSLYQGATEAFF
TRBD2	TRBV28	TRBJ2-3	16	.	TGTGCCAGCAGTTTGGCCGGACTAGTTGGCACAGATACGCAGTATTTT	CASSLAGLVGTDTQYF
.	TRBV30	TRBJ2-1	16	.	TGTGCCTGGAGCCTTGCCACAGGGAGAGGGTACAATGAGCAGTTCTTC	CAWSLATGRGYNEQFF
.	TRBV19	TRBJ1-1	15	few	TGTGCCAGTATCACCCATCATGGAGGGAGCACTGAAGCTTTCTTT	CASITHHGGSTEAFF
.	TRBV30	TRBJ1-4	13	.	TGTGCCTGGAGAACTCTTCGAAATGAAAAACTGTTTTTT	CAWRTLRNEKLFF
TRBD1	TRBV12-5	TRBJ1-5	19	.	TGTGCTAGTGGTTTGGCCTACCCGAACCATGACAGGGGAAATCAGCCCCAGCATTTT	CASGLAYPNHDRGNQPQHF
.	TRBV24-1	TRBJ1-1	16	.	TGTGCCACCAGTGATTTATTCCAGGTCAGGAACACTGAAGCTTTCTTT	CATSDLFQVRNTEAFF
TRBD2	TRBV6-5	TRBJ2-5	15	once	TGTGCCAGCAGACCGGGACTAGCGCCAACAGAGACCCAGTACTTC	CASRPGLAPTETQYF
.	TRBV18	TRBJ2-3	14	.	TGTGCCAGCAAGCAGGGTCCTAGCACAGATACGCAGTATTTT	CASKQGPSTDTQYF
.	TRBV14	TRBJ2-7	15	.	TGTGCCAGCAGCGGGGGGGCCACGGGAACCTACGAGCAGTACTTC	CASSGGATGTYEQYF
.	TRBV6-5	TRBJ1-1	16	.	TGTGCCAGCAGTTACTCATCGACTTCAGTTTCCACTGAAGCTTTCTTT	CASSYSSTSVSTEAFF
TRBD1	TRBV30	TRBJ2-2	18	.	TGTGCCTGGAGTAGGGACAGGGGTTTGGTCGGTGACACCGGGGAGCTGTTTTTT	CAWSRDRGLVGDTGELFF
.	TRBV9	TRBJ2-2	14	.	TGTGCCAGCAGCGTCCGACAGAGCACCGGGGAGCTGTTTTTT	CASSVRQSTGELFF
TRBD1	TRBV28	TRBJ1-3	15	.	TGTGCCAGCAGTTTGGACAGGAGCTCTGGAAACACCATATATTTT	CASSLDRSSGNTIYF
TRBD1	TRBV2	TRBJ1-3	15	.	TGTGCCAGCAGTGCGGACAGGGCGTCTGGAAACACCATATATTTT	CASSADRASGNTIYF
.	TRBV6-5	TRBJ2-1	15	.	TGTGCCAGCAGTTGGGGGGGCCTTCCCTACAATGAGCAGTTCTTC	CASSWGGLPYNEQFF
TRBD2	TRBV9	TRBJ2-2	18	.	TGTGCCAGCAGCGTAGCTCTCGCCCAGCGGGGGGGCACCGGGGAGCTGTTTTTT	CASSVALAQRGGTGELFF
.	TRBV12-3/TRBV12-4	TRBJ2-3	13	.	TGTGCCAGCAGCGTAGCGGCGGCAGATACGCAGTATTTT	CASSVAAADTQYF
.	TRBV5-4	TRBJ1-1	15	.	TGTGCCAGCAGCTTAGTGGGCAGGGGAACCACTGAAGCTTTCTTT	CASSLVGRGTTEAFF
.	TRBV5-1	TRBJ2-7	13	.	TGCGCCAGCAGCTTGGTTCTAGGGGGCGAGCAGTACTTC	CASSLVLGGEQYF
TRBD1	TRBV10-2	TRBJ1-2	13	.	TGCGCCAGCAGCCAGGACAGGTATGATGGCTACACCTTC	CASSQDRYDGYTF
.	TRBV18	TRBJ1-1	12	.	TGTGCCAGCTCAAGCCTGAGCACTGAAGCTTTCTTT	CASSSLSTEAFF